The following is a T cell receptor beta chain sequence with its context. This entry comes from a study of blood T cell repertoires in COVID-19. As handled by the study authors: Quantification of nucleated cells was approximated via reference gene primer amplification. Sequencing was performed with immunoSEQ multiplex PCR; in TCRdb, only in-frame clones are kept and a portion is missing. V and J calls and clone size follow that table, whereas D and trimming were derived from the DNA. The table records around 360,000 clones, more than 70% of them present only once. During active infection, Seattle patients enrolled and were then monitored through disease. The length of the CDR3 is 15 residues. Germline V gives CDR1 MNHEY, CDR2 SMNVEV (reference sequence). Unmatched junction bases numbered 7, after V lost 3 bases and J lost 5 bases.

The sequence was obtained from a woman in her 30s with COVID-19, enrolled during active disease. The chain couples TRBV27 to TRBJ2-5, with 9 bases identical to TRBD1. The specimen sequenced was peripheral blood. CDR3 protein: CASSFGDRVGETQYF. The CDR3 DNA reads TGTGCCAGCAGTTTTGGGGACAGGGTGGGGGAGACCCAGTACTTC.